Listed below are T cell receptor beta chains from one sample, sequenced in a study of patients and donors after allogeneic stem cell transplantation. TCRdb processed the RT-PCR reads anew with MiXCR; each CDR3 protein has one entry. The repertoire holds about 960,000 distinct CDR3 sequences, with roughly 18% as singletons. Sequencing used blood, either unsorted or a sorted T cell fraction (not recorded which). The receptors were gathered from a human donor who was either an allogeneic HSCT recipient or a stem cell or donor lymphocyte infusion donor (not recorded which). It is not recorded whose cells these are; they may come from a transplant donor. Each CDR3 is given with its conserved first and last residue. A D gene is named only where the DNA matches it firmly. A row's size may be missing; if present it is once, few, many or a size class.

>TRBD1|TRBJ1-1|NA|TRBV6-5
TGTGCCAGCAGTTCTAGCCCACGACAGGGGGGGCTGAACACTGAAGCTTTCTTT
CASSSSPRQGGLNTEAFF
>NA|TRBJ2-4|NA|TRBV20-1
TGCAGTCCCCAGGGCCGGGACATTCAGTACTTC
CSPQGRDIQYF
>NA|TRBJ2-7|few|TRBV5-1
TGCGCCAGCAGGCCCGGACAGACCTCCTACGAGCAGTACTTC
CASRPGQTSYEQYF
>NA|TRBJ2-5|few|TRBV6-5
TGTGCCAGCACCGGAGGAGGAACTCAGTACTTC
CASTGGGTQYF
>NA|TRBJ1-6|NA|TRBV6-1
TGTGCCAGCAGTCAAAGATCCGGACTGCTACCCCTCCACTTT
CASSQRSGLLPLHF
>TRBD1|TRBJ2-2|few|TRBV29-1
TGCAGCGTTGTTAGACAGGGCAAACTGTTTTTT
CSVVRQGKLFF
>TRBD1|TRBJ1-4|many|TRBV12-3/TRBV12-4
TGTGCCAGCAGTTTCCACGCGGGGACAGGGGATGAAAAACTGTTTTTT
CASSFHAGTGDEKLFF
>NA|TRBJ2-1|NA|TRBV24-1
TGTGCCACCAGTGATTTGCGGTCAACCGATGAGCAGTTCTTC
CATSDLRSTDEQFF
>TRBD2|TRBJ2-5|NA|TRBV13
TGTGCCAGCAGCCTTCCTTTTGGGACTAGCGGGGGCCTACAAGAGACCCAGTACTTC
CASSLPFGTSGGLQETQYF
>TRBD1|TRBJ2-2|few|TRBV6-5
TGTGCCAGCAGTTACGGCTATACAGGGGGCAATAGCGGGGAGCTGTTTTTT
CASSYGYTGGNSGELFF
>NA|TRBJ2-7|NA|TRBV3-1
TGTGCCAGCAGCCATAAGGCGGGGATCTCCTACGAGCAGTACTTC
CASSHKAGISYEQYF
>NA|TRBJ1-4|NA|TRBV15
TGTGCCACCCGTGGCGCTGATACCAATGAAAAACTGTTTTTT
CATRGADTNEKLFF
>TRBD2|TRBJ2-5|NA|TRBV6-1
TGTGCCAGCAGTGAACGCCGGACTAGCGCAGAGACCCAGTACTTC
CASSERRTSAETQYF
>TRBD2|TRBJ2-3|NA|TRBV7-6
TGTGCCAGCAGCTTAGCGGAGTGGGCTAGCGGGTATACTGGCACAGATACGCAGTATTTT
CASSLAEWASGYTGTDTQYF
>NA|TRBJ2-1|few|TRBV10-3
TGTGCCATCAGTGAGTCCCGGGACTCCGTCAATGAGCAGTTCTTC
CAISESRDSVNEQFF
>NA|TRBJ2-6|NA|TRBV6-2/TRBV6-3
TGTGCCAGCAGTTCGCGACCCTCTGGGGCCAACGTCCTGACTTTC
CASSSRPSGANVLTF
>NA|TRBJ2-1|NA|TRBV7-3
TGTGCCAGCAGCACACTCGGGGGGCCCAACAATGAGCAGTTCTTC
CASSTLGGPNNEQFF
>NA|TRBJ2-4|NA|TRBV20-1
TGCAGTGCTAGGCGGGGCGACATTCAGTACTTC
CSARRGDIQYF
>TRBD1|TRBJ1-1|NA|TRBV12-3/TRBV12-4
TGTGCCAGCAGCCATCAGACAGGGCCCGCATCGGTGAACACTGAAGCTTTCTTT
CASSHQTGPASVNTEAFF
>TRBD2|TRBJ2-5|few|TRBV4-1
TGCGCCAGCAACGCAAGGACTAGCGGAAAAGAGACCCAGTACTTC
CASNARTSGKETQYF
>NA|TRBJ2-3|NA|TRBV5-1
TGCGCCAGCAGCCTCGGGGACAGGTCCCTGGGGGACTACCGCACAGATACGCAGTATTTT
CASSLGDRSLGDYRTDTQYF
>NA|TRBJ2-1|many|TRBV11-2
TGTGCCAGCAGCCGTGGCAGGGTGAATGAGCAGTTCTTC
CASSRGRVNEQFF